This TCR beta chain appears in the sequencing data of a study of blood T cell repertoires in COVID-19 (dated by TCRdb to 2018 to 2020). In terms of the full investigation: Samples from collaborators originated in the United States, Italy and Spain and spanned both the acute and convalescent phases of COVID-19. The material from the prospective study consisted of cDNA or gDNA derived from T cells, B-cell-depleted T cells, or PBMCs. The dataset comprised deeply sampled blood TCRbeta repertoires from subjects exposed to, actively infected with, or recovered from COVID-19. The repertoires were released in a freely available public database meant as a resource for research on the immune response to SARS-CoV-2. The samples were drawn from the first 160 participants of the ongoing ImmuneRACE study and from some 1,300 subjects provided by 6 global collaborators. Nearly every sample came with metadata listing a de-identified subject ID, COVID-19 status, age in years and sex. Where available, HLA class I and class II types were taken from metadata supplied by the sample provider and were not determined by assay-based typing.

Broader findings and caveats from the paper: Clinical and demographic metadata were provided uncurated, with the amount varying by source and participant.

Each collaborating institution followed its own protocols to collect whole blood in K2EDTA tubes. For TCRbeta analysis, collaborator samples were shipped as frozen whole blood, as isolated PBMCs, or as DNA extracted from either sample type. A remark on this clone: The antigen it recognizes is unknown. The input lacks base qualities; no much larger clone sits a single base away.

TCRbeta CDR3 regions were amplified from genomic DNA by means of the immunoSEQ Assay, a bias-controlled multiplex PCR. Per the original workflow: The number of nucleated cells in each sample was estimated from the amplification of reference gene primers within the assay. To quantify the absolute abundance of each unique TCRbeta CDR3 rearrangement, sequence reads were collapsed and filtered. For each sample, productive Simpson clonality was calculated by taking the square root of Simpson's diversity index across productive rearrangements. This is the immuneACCESS table as TCRdb keeps it, with only in-frame sequences that have V and J called. A part of the clones is gone; compared with another copy, unresolved V genes explain less than half, and the rest is unexplained. D and trimming come from the DNA, and the V and J calls and clone size come from that table. The sample contains about 17,000 clones, over 75% of them found a single time. The top ten constitute about 27% of the sample.

V is reduced by 2 bases and J by 7 bases, leaving a spacing of 7 bases between them. The CDR3, cysteine through phenylalanine, is 12 amino acids long. Only the CDR3 DNA is retained, 36 bases long and in frame from the first base. Via the germline V gene, CDR1 is SGHDT and CDR2 YYEEEE. Input material: peripheral blood. In this chain, TRBV5-6 is recombined with TRBJ2-1; the D gene identity is not certain. The sequence was collected from a woman between 65 and 79 years old with active COVID-19. The CDR3 corresponds to CASSFYGNEQFF. The DNA sequence is TGTGCCAGCAGCTTTTACGGGAATGAGCAGTTCTTC.